The 31 T cell receptor beta chains given below trace back to one sample, sequenced in a study of blood T cell repertoires in COVID-19. Sequenced by immunoSEQ multiplex PCR; TCRdb stores in-frame clones only, minus some. The table includes 150,000 to 200,000 clones, 88% detected once. The sample comprised PBMCs or T cells enriched from blood (not recorded which). Source of these receptors: a woman in her late teens or twenties who had recovered from COVID-19.

This sequence joins TRBV2 and TRBJ2-7, with 8 nucleotides matching TRBD2. The V gene's germline CDR1 is SNHLY and CDR2 FYNNEI. With V trimmed by 8 bases and J by 6 bases, 12 bases remained unmatched. CDR3 size: 14 residues. The CDR3, as DNA: TGTGCCAGCGGAGGGAGCGGGAGCTTGAGCGAGCAGTACTTC. This translates into CASGGSGSLSEQYF. The full variable domain, its missing parts supplied by reference TRBV2 and TRBJ2-7, is EPEVTQTPSHQVTQMGQEVILRCVPISNHLYFYWYRQILGQKVEFLVSFYNNEISEKSEIFDDQFSVERPDGSNFTLKIRSTKLEDSAMYFCASGGSGSLSEQYFGPGTRLTVT.

The gene calls are TRBV18 and TRBJ2-5; TRBD2 matches 12 bases. The CDR3 contains 15 residues. Per the germline V gene, CDR1 is KGHSH and CDR2 is LQKENI. V was pared by 6 bases and J by 5 bases, with 7 bases of the junction left unmatched. The CDR3 is CASSGLAGGPETQYF. The CDR3 DNA sequence: TGTGCCAGCTCCGGGCTAGCGGGAGGGCCGGAGACCCAGTACTTC. The variable domain in full, completed from reference TRBV18 and TRBJ2-5, reads NAGVMQNPRHLVRRRGQEARLRCSPMKGHSHVYWYRQLPEEGLKFMVYLQKENIIDESGMPKERFSAEFPKEGPSILRIQQVVRGDSAAYFCASSGLAGGPETQYFGPGTRLLVL.

The gene calls are TRBV5-5 and TRBJ1-2, with D maybe TRBD1 (5 bases). Germline loops: CDR1 SGHKS, CDR2 YYEKEE (reference sequence). V shed 4 bases and J shed 8 bases, with 21 bases lying between them. CDR3 length equals 15 residues. The CDR3 is CASSLDRAIMTGYTF. In DNA, the CDR3 is TGTGCCAGCAGCCTAGACAGAGCGATAATGACGGGCTACACCTTC.

V and J are TRBV28 and TRBJ2-1; the match to TRBD2 covers 8 bases. This CDR3 is 17 amino acids long. Germline V lookup: CDR1 MDHEN, CDR2 SYDVKM. The trim removed 6 bases at V and 0 bases at J, leaving 10 bases unmatched. The CDR3 protein is CASSPSGGQISYNEQFF. In DNA form, the CDR3 reads TGTGCCAGCAGCCCAAGCGGGGGCCAGATCTCCTACAATGAGCAGTTCTTC.

The chain carries TRBV24-1 and TRBJ2-1; the match to TRBD2 covers 9 bases. The CDR3 loop spans 15 amino acids. V was clipped by 0 bases and J by 5 bases; unmatched bases: 1. Germline V gene sequence: CDR1 KGHDR, CDR2 SFDVKD. In DNA form, the CDR3 reads TGTGCCACCAGTGATTTGGGCGGGAGGGACAATGAGCAGTTCTTC. It encodes CATSDLGGRDNEQFF.

The chain links TRBV6-1 to TRBJ2-5; D gene unclear. Trimming removed 3 bases at V and 5 bases at J, with 13 bases between. The CDR3 covers 14 residues. Germline CDR1 is MNHNS and CDR2 is SASEGT. CDR3 nucleotides: TGTGCCAGCAGTGACGGCTACTACCCCGAGACCCAGTACTTC. As protein: CASSDGYYPETQYF.

On this clone itself: Other DNA sequences within the sample encode an identical CDR3. The rearrangement uses TRBV28 and TRBJ1-5; 8 bases are a match to TRBD1. This CDR3 comprises 14 residues. In germline, CDR1 is MDHEN, CDR2 SYDVKM. Trimming at V came to 3 bases and at J to 2 bases, leaving 0 bases not matched to a gene. The CDR3 loop reads CASSLTGGNQPQHF. The CDR3 bases are TGTGCCAGCAGTTTGACAGGGGGCAATCAGCCCCAGCATTTT.

The chain has TRBV4-1 and TRBJ2-5; 11 bases map to TRBD1. With V trimmed by 0 bases and J by 5 bases, 11 bases remained unmatched. Looked up from germline, CDR1 is MGHRA and CDR2 is YSYEKL. CDR3 length: 18 residues. CDR3 DNA sequence: TGCGCCAGCAGCCAAGACCCCGGACAGGGGGCAATGTCGGAGACCCAGTACTTC. Translating gives CASSQDPGQGAMSETQYF.

The chain carries TRBV27 and TRBJ2-7; 9 positions agree with TRBD1. V gave up 6 bases and J gave up 4 bases; unmatched junction bases: 4. The CDR3 consists of 13 residues. The V gene's germline CDR1 is MNHEY and CDR2 SMNVEV (reference sequence). CDR3 in DNA: TGTGCCAGCAGGAAGGACAGGGGTTACGAGCAGTACTTC. This codes for CASRKDRGYEQYF.

The sample holds a few counts of this clone. This chain joins TRBV4-2 and TRBJ1-2, with D perhaps TRBD1 (6 bases). The CDR3 spans 14 residues. Germline-derived CDR1 and CDR2 are LGHNA and YNFKEQ. Trimming left V 1 base short and J 5 bases short, with 11 bases between. CDR3 in amino acids: CASSQGRDKYGYTF. In DNA, the CDR3 is TGTGCCAGCAGCCAAGGAAGGGACAAATATGGCTACACCTTC.

The gene calls are TRBV7-8 and TRBJ2-1; 11 nucleotides align to TRBD2. V was pared by 5 bases and J by 4 bases, with 4 bases of the junction left unmatched. CDR1 is SGHVS and CDR2 is FQNEAQ in the germline V gene. This CDR3 has 15 residues. Written as DNA, the CDR3 is TGTGCCAGCAGCCGAACTAGCGGGGGATACAATGAGCAGTTCTTC. It is translated as CASSRTSGGYNEQFF.

V is TRBV7-2 and J is TRBJ2-2, with a possible D match to TRBD1 (6 bases). The germline gives CDR1 SGHTA, CDR2 FQGNSA. The CDR3 loop spans 18 amino acids. V was pared by 5 bases and J by 2 bases, with 21 bases between. CDR3 in amino acids: CASSPPGGLGHNTGELFF. CDR3 sequence (DNA): TGTGCCAGCAGCCCACCGGGTGGGCTGGGACACAACACCGGGGAGCTGTTTTTT.

Turning to this clone: Additional DNA sequences in this sample encode the identical CDR3. The chain is built from TRBV18 and TRBJ1-5, with 8 bases fitting TRBD1. The V gene's germline CDR1 is KGHSH and CDR2 LQKENI. The junction had 0 bases not matched to a gene; V was cut back by 4 bases and J by 1 base. This CDR3 region has 14 residues. CDR3 in DNA: TGTGCCAGCTCACGGACAGGGAGCAATCAGCCCCAGCATTTT. Encoded protein: CASSRTGSNQPQHF.

This clone appeared once. This chain uses TRBV20-1 with TRBJ2-7; D unclear. Trimming left V 2 bases short and J 3 bases short, with 5 bases between. CDR1 and CDR2 from the germline V gene are DFQATT and SNEGSKA (reference sequence). The CDR3 is 11 residues long. The CDR3 sequence: CSARNYYEQYF. The CDR3 DNA reads as TGCAGTGCTAGAAACTACTACGAGCAGTACTTC.

The chain has TRBV16 and TRBJ2-7; 7 nucleotides agree with TRBD2. V lost 4 bases and J lost 1; bases outside the gene matches: 7. This CDR3 has 15 residues. Germline V gene sequence: CDR1 KGHSY, CDR2 FQNENV. Here the CDR3 DNA reads TGTGCCAGCAGCCCCGCGGGGGATAGGTCCTACGAGCAGTACTTC. It encodes CASSPAGDRSYEQYF.

The rearrangement joins TRBV6-5 to TRBJ2-1; possible D gene TRBD1, 6 bases. V lost 7 bases, J lost 11 bases, and 15 bases lay in between. This CDR3 has 12 amino acids. Germline CDR1 is MNHEY and CDR2 is SVGAGI. The CDR3 DNA is TGTGCCAGCAATCCAGTACAGGGCAAGCAGTTCTTC. Residues: CASNPVQGKQFF.

This rearrangement joins TRBV20-1 to TRBJ2-1; D unclear. V was trimmed by 5 bases and J by 10 bases, leaving 6 bases between them. Germline lookup yields CDR1 DFQATT and CDR2 SNEGSKA (reference sequence). CDR3 length: 9 amino acids. The CDR3 DNA sequence: TGCAGTGCTGGCCCAGAGCAGTTCTTC. This codes for CSAGPEQFF.

This clone was found once. Mismatch with germline at one junction end may stem from a read error. V is TRBV20-1 and J is TRBJ2-1, with D hard to call. Germline assignment: CDR1 DFQATT and CDR2 SNEGSKA (reference sequence). The CDR3 covers 11 residues. Here the CDR3 DNA reads TGCAGTGCCCCCTCTTACAGTGAGCAGTTCTTC. Residues: CSAPSYSEQFF.

This clone was picked up one time. This chain uses TRBV6-5 with TRBJ2-5; the match to TRBD2 covers 7 bases. Germline V gives CDR1 MNHEY, CDR2 SVGAGI. The V segment lost 0 bases and the J segment 1 base; nucleotides outside the gene matches: 2. The CDR3 runs 15 residues. The CDR3 bases are TGTGCCAGCAGTTACTCGGGGGGGACCCAAGAGACCCAGTACTTC. It yields the protein CASSYSGGTQETQYF.

The rearrangement joins TRBV6-5 to TRBJ1-1, with D possibly being TRBD1 (5 bases). Germline CDR1 MNHEY, CDR2 SVGAGI. The CDR3 runs 13 residues. Trimming pared 6 bases from V and 9 bases from J, leaving 17 bases between. The CDR3 sequence is CASSTTRDVKAFF. Written as DNA, the CDR3 is TGTGCCAGCAGCACAACCAGGGATGTTAAAGCTTTCTTT.

The V call is TRBV9, the J call TRBJ1-2; D gene ambiguous. Germline CDR1 and CDR2: SGDLS and YYNGEE. V shed 3 bases and J shed 5 bases, with 11 bases lying between them. The CDR3 is 13 amino acids. CDR3 bases: TGTGCCAGCAGCGCCCCCCCGGGATATGGCTACACCTTC. It encodes CASSAPPGYGYTF.

The genes are TRBV28 and TRBJ2-5, with D possibly matching TRBD2 (6 bases). Germline V CDR1 and CDR2: MDHEN, SYDVKM. CDR3 length: 14 residues. The V gene lost 3 bases and the J gene lost 4 bases, with 12 bases spanning the gap. CDR3 DNA sequence: TGTGCCAGCAGTTTTTCCGCGGGACCAGAGACCCAGTACTTC. Its translation is CASSFSAGPETQYF.

The genes are TRBV7-2 and TRBJ1-3; 7 bases fit TRBD1. Trimming cost V 5 bases and J 0 bases; bases outside gene matches: 7. The CDR3 is 16 amino acids. Germline V gene data show CDR1 as SGHTA and CDR2 as FQGNSA. In DNA form, the CDR3 reads TGTGCCAGCAGCCCCGGGACAGAAACCTCTGGAAACACCATATATTTT. This encodes CASSPGTETSGNTIYF.

In its sample, this clone was seen a few times. The chain recombines TRBV6-5 with TRBJ1-4, with 8 bases matching TRBD1. Germline values: CDR1 MNHEY, CDR2 SVGAGI. CDR3 length: 14 amino acids. After removal of 7 bases from V and 4 bases from J, the junction contained 5 bases not matched to a gene. CDR3 DNA sequence: TGTGCCAGCACCCTGGACAGGGATAATGAAAAACTGTTTTTT. This translates into CASTLDRDNEKLFF.

Comment on this clone: One end of the junction varies from germline; a read error may be responsible. The chain uses TRBV20-1 and TRBJ1-1; D uncertain. The CDR3 spans 10 residues. Germline assignment: CDR1 DFQATT and CDR2 SNEGSKA (reference sequence). CDR3 sequence (DNA): TGTATTTCAGGTAGGACTGAAGCTTTCTTT. It yields the protein CISGRTEAFF.

This clone was counted a single time. The chain employs TRBV3-1 (or the pseudogene TRBV3-2) and TRBJ1-4, with a tentative D call TRBD1 (6 bases). Germline V gene data show CDR1 as LGHDT and CDR2 as YNNKEL (reference sequence). V lost 0 bases and J lost 11, with 13 bases in between. The CDR3 totals 14 residues. The CDR3 here is CASSQDLGAGKLFF. CDR3 in DNA: TGTGCCAGCAGCCAAGACCTGGGGGCTGGGAAACTGTTTTTT.

This rearrangement joins TRBV7-9 to TRBJ2-1; 9 bases map to TRBD1. The germline gives CDR1 SEHNR, CDR2 FQNEAQ (reference sequence). The length of the CDR3 is 14 residues. Trimming at V came to 7 bases and at J to 8 bases, leaving 9 bases not matched to a gene. CDR3 sequence (DNA): TGTGCCAGCAATCCGGGACAGGGTTTCCATGAGCAGTTCTTC. Its translation is CASNPGQGFHEQFF.

This chain uses TRBV13 with TRBJ1-4; 8 nucleotides match TRBD1. This CDR3 has 15 amino acids. Germline trimming cut 3 bases from V and 7 bases from J; bases unmatched to any gene: 7. CDR1 PRHDT and CDR2 FYEKMQ come from the germline V gene (reference sequence). CDR3 sequence reads: CASSLWQGASEKLFF. Here the CDR3 DNA reads TGTGCCAGCAGCTTGTGGCAGGGGGCGAGTGAAAAACTGTTTTTT. The full variable domain, its missing parts supplied by reference TRBV13 and TRBJ1-4, is AAGVIQSPRHLIKEKRETATLKCYPIPRHDTVYWYQQGPGQDPQFLISFYEKMQSDKGSIPDRFSAQQFSDYHSELNMSSLELGDSALYFCASSLWQGASEKLFFGSGTQLSVL.

The rearrangement uses TRBV15 and TRBJ1-1; D is possibly TRBD1 (5 bases). The germline V gene encodes CDR1 LNHNV and CDR2 YYDKDF (reference sequence). This CDR3 spans 13 amino acids. Between the trimmed V and J ends, which lost 9 bases and 5 bases, there was a span of 16 bases. The CDR3 sequence: CATKLASGTEAFF. DNA of the CDR3: TGTGCCACGAAACTTGCGTCAGGGACTGAAGCTTTCTTT.

This chain joins TRBV13 and TRBJ1-4; possible D gene TRBD1, 6 bases. V dropped 5 bases and J dropped 5 bases, with 18 bases sitting between them. This CDR3 spans 16 amino acids. The germline CDR1 and CDR2 sequences are PRHDT and FYEKMQ (reference sequence). The CDR3 region has the DNA TGTGCCAGCAGCCTCTACAGGGTGGAGACAAATGAAAAACTGTTTTTT. It yields the protein CASSLYRVETNEKLFF.

The CDR3, as DNA: TGTGCCAGCTCAGATTCCCCACTAGCGTCCGACGAGCAGTACTTC. It encodes CASSDSPLASDEQYF. The chain joins TRBV18 to TRBJ2-7; TRBD2 agrees at 7 bases. The CDR3 covers 15 residues. Germline assignment: CDR1 KGHSH and CDR2 LQKENI. The ends lost 5 bases at V and 5 bases at J; junction bases unmatched: 12.